The next 30 T cell receptor beta chains were all read from a single sample in a study of tumor and adjacent non-tumor tissue in lung cancer. The library came from three nested PCR rounds adapted from ARM-PCR protocols. TCRdb re-called the multiplex PCR reads through MiXCR, storing one row per CDR3 protein. Of 120,000 or so distinct CDR3 sequences in the sample, roughly 67% were seen once. The template was RNA from unsorted bulk tissue. The sequenced material came from lung tumor tissue. The receptor source for this set is a man aged 30 to 39 with non-small cell lung cancer.

Points on this clonotype: The junction differs from germline at one of its ends, possibly a read error. The chain uses TRBV6-5 and TRBJ2-4; D unclear. From germline, CDR1 is MNHEY and CDR2 SVGAGI. This CDR3 comprises 15 residues. CDR3 sequence reads: CASSYSSKSKNIQYF. The CDR3, as DNA: TGTGCCAGTAGTTACTCTTCGAAATCCAAAAACATTCAGTACTTC.

The rearrangement uses TRBV4-1 and TRBJ1-5; maybe TRBD1 (5 bases). The CDR3 sequence is 15 residues long. Deletions cut 1 base from V and 15 bases from J, with 22 bases between. In germline, CDR1 is MGHRA, CDR2 YSYEKL. The CDR3 DNA is TGCGCCAGCAGCCAAGGGGGGACGGGCAATCAGTCACGGCATTTT. This encodes CASSQGGTGNQSRHF.

The chain is built from TRBV20-1 and TRBJ2-1; D may match TRBD1 or TRBD2 (6 bases each). V lost 8 bases and J 8 bases, leaving 22 bases between the germline ends. Germline V gene data show CDR1 as DFQATT and CDR2 as SNEGSKA (reference sequence). This CDR3 region has 14 residues. As DNA, the CDR3 is TGCAGTACCAGGACTGCCGGGGGACACGATGAGCAGTTCTTC. As protein: CSTRTAGGHDEQFF.

This clonotype was seen just once. A junction boundary mismatches the germline segment, possibly from a read error. The chain employs TRBV11-2 and TRBJ2-1; 7 bases align to TRBD2. CDR1 and CDR2 (germline): SGHAT, FQNNGV. The CDR3 length is 15 residues. CDR3 coding DNA: TGTGCCAGCAGCCGACAGCGGGGAGTATGGAATGAGCATTTCTTC. It translates to CASSRQRGVWNEHFF.

Comments on this clonotype: A read error may be the cause here, since a much bigger clone is one base away. The chain carries TRBV12-5 and TRBJ2-4; the D is unclear. The CDR3 runs to 12 residues. V was shortened by 8 bases and J by 0 bases, with 5 bases between the two germline ends. CDR1 is LGHNT and CDR2 is FRNRAP in the germline V gene. This chain's CDR3 is CASTLAKNIQYF. The CDR3 nucleotides read TGTGCTAGTACCCTAGCCAAAAACATTCAGTACTTC.

As concerns this clonotype: Compared with germline, one end of the junction differs, possibly owing to a read error. The rearrangement uses TRBV6-6 and TRBJ1-1; D may be TRBD1 (6 bases). This CDR3 contains 16 residues. Germline CDR1 MNHNY, CDR2 SVGAGI (reference sequence). CDR3 loop: CASSYQGSGLKTEAFF. DNA of the CDR3: TGTGCCAGCAGTTACCAGGGGTCGGGGTTGAAAACTGAAGCTTTCTTT.

The chain has TRBV29-1 and TRBJ1-1; 8 positions agree with TRBD1. Per germline, CDR1 SQVTM and CDR2 ANQGSEA. This CDR3 has 13 residues. This CDR3 is CSVSQGAGNEAFF. CDR3 in DNA: TGCAGTGTGAGCCAGGGGGCGGGCAATGAAGCTTTCTTT.

On this clonotype: One base away lies a much larger clone, so this may be a sequencing read error. The chain recombines TRBV4-3 with TRBJ1-4; no clear D gene. The CDR3 is 15 residues long. Germline V gives CDR1 LGHNA, CDR2 YSLEER. CDR3 region: CPSSQGVSSNEKLFF. In DNA, the CDR3 is TGCCCCAGCAGCCAAGGCGTGTCTTCTAATGAAAAACTGTTTTTT.

This sequence joins TRBV24-1 and TRBJ2-1, with D tentatively TRBD2 (6 bases). The CDR3 is made up of 16 amino acids. Per the germline V gene, CDR1 is KGHDR and CDR2 is SFDVKD. The V gene lost 0 bases and the J gene lost 6 bases, with 14 bases spanning the gap. CDR3 coding DNA: TGTGCCACCAGTGATTTGCGGGGAGGCCTAATCAATGAGCAGTTCTTC. Amino acid sequence: CATSDLRGGLINEQFF.

This clonotype appeared a few times. Sequence at one end of the junction differs from germline and may be a read error. J is TRBJ2-1 and V is TRBV12-3 or TRBV12-4, with a weak D call TRBD1 (6 bases). CDR3 length equals 15 residues. The CDR3 here is CASSPLGGGNNEQFF. CDR3 sequence (DNA): TGTGCCAGCAGTCCCCTTGGGGGCGGAAACAATGAGCAGTTTTTC.

Concerning this clonotype: This may be a read error, as it is one base from a much larger clone. This sequence joins TRBV29-1 and TRBJ2-7; TRBD1 matches at 9 bases. The CDR3 spans 14 residues. CDR1 and CDR2 (germline): SQVTM, ANQGSEA. The DNA of the CDR3 is TGCAACGTTGAATCCGGGACAGGGAGTTACGAGCAGTACTTC. It specifies CNVESGTGSYEQYF.

Points on this clonotype: A single base separates this from a much larger clone, so it may be a read error. J is TRBJ2-7 and V is TRBV12-3 or TRBV12-4; weak D call: TRBD2 (6 bases). V was pared by 4 bases and J by 7 bases, with 8 bases between. The CDR3 has 11 residues. CDR3 in amino acids: CASSSGGEQYF. CDR3 sequence (DNA): TGTGCCAGCAGTTCCGGAGGGGAGCAGTACTTC.

As for this clonotype: Sequence at one end of the junction differs from germline and may be a read error. The J gene is TRBJ2-3, the V gene TRBV20-1; 10 bases align to TRBD2. CDR1 and CDR2 (germline): DFQATT, SNEGSKA (reference sequence). The CDR3 covers 14 residues. The chain's CDR3 is CRASGAGGPDTQYF. CDR3 nucleotide sequence: TGCAGAGCTAGCGGAGCGGGGGGGCCAGATACGCAGTATTTT.

As regards this clonotype: A read error may be the cause here, since a much bigger clone is one base away. The chain carries TRBV12-3 or TRBV12-4 and TRBJ1-3, with D perhaps TRBD1 (5 bases). The CDR3 is made up of 13 amino acids. The CDR3 nucleotides read TGTGCCAACAGTTTAGGGGAAGGAAACACCATATATTTT. It codes for CANSLGEGNTIYF.

Comment on this clonotype: A much larger clone differs from this one at a single base, so this may be a read error. The rearrangement joins TRBV4-3 to TRBJ2-2; D may match TRBD1 or TRBD2 (5 bases each). The CDR3 spans 13 residues. Germline V gene sequence: CDR1 LGHNA, CDR2 YSLEER. Between the trimmed V and J ends, which lost 1 base and 16 bases, there was a span of 16 bases. The CDR3 region has the DNA TGCGCCAGCAGCCAAGGGGACGGCCCACCGCCGTTTTTT. Translating gives CASSQGDGPPPFF.

This clonotype was detected only a few times. This may be a read error: a much more frequent sequence differs by one nucleotide. The conserved closing phenylalanine or tryptophan is absent in this CDR3, likely reflecting a read error. This sequence joins TRBV7-9 and TRBJ1-6; 8 bases fit TRBD1. The CDR3 loop spans 14 amino acids. Germline loops: CDR1 SEHNR, CDR2 FQNEAQ (reference sequence). J was trimmed by 8 bases and V by 4 bases; bases with no gene match: 4. The CDR3 nucleotides read TGTGCCAGCAGCTCGACAGGGGTAGATTCACCCCTCCACTTG. The encoded protein is CASSSTGVDSPLHL.

This clonotype was observed a single time. A single base separates this from a much larger clone, so it may be a read error. The chain links TRBV6-1 to TRBJ1-1; D is uncertain. The V gene's germline CDR1 is MNHNS and CDR2 SASEGT. V was trimmed by 9 bases and J by 9 bases, leaving 14 bases between them. There are 11 residues in the CDR3. The CDR3 DNA follows: TGTGCCAGTAGGACTGGACCCAAAGCTTTCTTT. Protein product: CASRTGPKAFF.

About this clonotype itself: Mismatch with germline at one junction end may stem from a read error. V gene TRBV5-6 combines with J gene TRBJ1-2; D perhaps matches TRBD1 (6 bases). CDR3 length: 15 amino acids. Germline assignment: CDR1 SGHDT and CDR2 YYEEEE. CDR3 protein: CASSLGSQGHYGYAF. As DNA, the CDR3 is TGTGCCAGTAGCTTGGGATCACAGGGTCACTATGGCTACGCCTTC.

To note about this clonotype: The final CDR3 position lacks the conserved phenylalanine or tryptophan, pointing to a likely read error. This chain connects TRBV20-1 to TRBJ2-1; 8 nucleotides line up with TRBD2. CDR3 size: 14 residues. The germline CDR1 and CDR2 sequences are DFQATT and SNEGSKA (reference sequence). The CDR3 loop is CSVRAAGGYNEQFL. The CDR3 DNA follows: TGCAGTGTCCGGGCGGCGGGAGGCTACAATGAACAGTTCCTC.

The chain recombines TRBV6-4 with TRBJ2-3, with TRBD2 identical over 9 bases. Germline V gene data show CDR1 as MRHNA and CDR2 as SNTAGT. Trimming cost V 1 base and J 3 bases; bases outside gene matches: 2. This CDR3 has 15 amino acids. In DNA form, the CDR3 reads TGTGCCAGCAGTGACTTGGCGGGGGGGACAGATACGCAGTATTTT. Its protein product is CASSDLAGGTDTQYF.

This clonotype was found many times. The chain links TRBV6-5 to TRBJ1-1; D is ambiguous. The CDR3 runs 15 residues. Germline V CDR1 and CDR2: MNHEY, SVGAGI. V was cut by 0 bases and J by 6 bases, with 14 bases left in between. The CDR3 DNA reads TGTGCCAGCAGTTACTCTCGGCCGTCCAGCCCTGAAGCTTTCTTT. The encoded protein is CASSYSRPSSPEAFF.

On this clonotype: A read error may be the cause here, since a much bigger clone is one base away. This chain links TRBV14 with TRBJ2-3, with D possibly being TRBD1 or TRBD2 (5 bases each). The CDR3 is 14 amino acids. The germline CDR1 and CDR2 sequences are SGHDN and FVKESK. V was cut by 0 bases and J by 5 bases, with 9 bases left in between. The CDR3 region is CASSQEGTIDTQYF. In nucleotides, the CDR3 is TGTGCCAGCAGCCAAGAAGGGACCATAGATACGCAGTATTTT.

With regard to this clonotype: One end of the junction does not line up with germline, which may come from a read error. The chain couples TRBV20-1 to TRBJ1-2; maybe TRBD1 (6 bases). The germline gives CDR1 DFQATT, CDR2 SNEGSKA (reference sequence). The CDR3 has 12 residues. The CDR3 here is CSARGGGYDYTF. The CDR3 DNA follows: TGCAGTGCCCGAGGGGGGGGCTATGACTACACCTTT.

Comment on this clonotype: It may be a read error: a sequence one base away is much more abundant. V usage is TRBV4-3 and J usage is TRBJ1-1; D gene unclear. Germline lookup yields CDR1 LGHNA and CDR2 YSLEER. The CDR3 covers 12 residues. This chain's CDR3 is CASNQDSNAPFF. The CDR3 DNA reads as TGCGCCAGCAACCAAGATAGTAACGCGCCTTTCTTT.

The V call is TRBV14, the J call TRBJ2-7; TRBD2 matches at 10 bases. V shed 2 bases, J shed 3 bases, and the junction held 4 bases outside the gene matches. The CDR3 spans 15 residues. CDR1 SGHDN and CDR2 FVKESK come from the germline V gene. The CDR3 sequence is CASSQILAGVYEQYF. The CDR3 nucleotides are TGTGCCAGCAGCCAAATCCTAGCGGGAGTCTACGAGCAGTACTTC.

The chain links TRBV7-9 to TRBJ1-2; 7 nucleotides match TRBD1. This CDR3 is built from 13 residues. Germline loops: CDR1 SEHNR, CDR2 FQNEAQ (reference sequence). V shed 2 bases and J 8 bases; nucleotides not matched to a gene: 5. The CDR3 bases are TGTGCCAGCAGCTTAAGTAGGGGGCAAGGCTACACCTTC. This encodes CASSLSRGQGYTF.

This chain connects TRBV10-3 to TRBJ1-2; 7 nucleotides align to TRBD1. The V gene end was trimmed by 3 bases and the J gene end by 4 bases; junction bases not matched to a gene: 8. CDR1 is ENHRY and CDR2 is SYGVKD in the germline V gene. There are 15 residues in the CDR3. CDR3 in amino acids: CAISDPGQDIYGYTF. The CDR3 bases are TGTGCCATCAGTGACCCTGGACAGGACATCTATGGCTACACCTTC.

Regarding this clonotype: This sequence may be a read error, since a much larger clone differs from it by one base. The chain recombines TRBV12-3 or TRBV12-4 with TRBJ2-7, with D possibly TRBD2 on 7 matching bases. The CDR3 contains 16 residues. The CDR3 loop is CANSPPGEGGLGEQYF. The CDR3 DNA is TGTGCCAACAGTCCCCCGGGGGAGGGGGGACTTGGAGAGCAGTACTTC.

Remarks on this clonotype: The conserved phenylalanine or tryptophan normally closing the CDR3 is absent here, so this likely arose from a read error. The chain links TRBV11-3 to TRBJ2-3, with a possible D match to TRBD2 (5 bases). The germline V gene encodes CDR1 SGHNT and CDR2 YENEEA. Trimming took 5 bases from V and 2 from J, leaving 17 bases between them. There are 16 residues in the CDR3. The chain's CDR3 is CASSLRTGGITDTQYL. Here the CDR3 DNA reads TGTGCCAGCAGCCTAAGGACTGGCGGTATCACAGATACGCAGTATTTG.

Notes on this clonotype: Just one base apart from a much larger clone, this may be a read error. V gene TRBV12-3 or TRBV12-4 combines with J gene TRBJ2-1; 11 bases align to TRBD1. This CDR3 has 15 amino acids. CDR3 coding DNA: TGTGCCAGCAGCTGGGACAGGGGGTACTACAATGAGCGGTTCTTC. It codes for CASSWDRGYYNERFF.